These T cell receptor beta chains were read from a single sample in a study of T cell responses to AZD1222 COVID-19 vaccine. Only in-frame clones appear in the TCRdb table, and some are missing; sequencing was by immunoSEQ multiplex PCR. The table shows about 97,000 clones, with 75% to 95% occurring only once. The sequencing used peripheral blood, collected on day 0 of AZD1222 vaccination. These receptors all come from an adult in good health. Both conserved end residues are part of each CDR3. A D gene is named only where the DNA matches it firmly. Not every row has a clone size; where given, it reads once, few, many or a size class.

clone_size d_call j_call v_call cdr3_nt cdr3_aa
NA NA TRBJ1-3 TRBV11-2 TGTGCCAGCAGCTTAGTATCTTCTGGAAACACCATATATTTT CASSLVSSGNTIYF
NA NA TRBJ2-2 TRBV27 TGTGCCAGCACGACCTTGGGGGCGCAAAACACCGGGGAGCTGTTTTTT CASTTLGAQNTGELFF
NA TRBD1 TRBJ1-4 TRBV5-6 TGTGCCAGCAGCCTATACCGGGACAGGGTTTTATTTGAAAAACTGTTTTTT CASSLYRDRVLFEKLFF
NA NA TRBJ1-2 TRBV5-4 TGTGCCAGCAGCTTGGAGTCTCATAACTATGGCTACACCTTC CASSLESHNYGYTF
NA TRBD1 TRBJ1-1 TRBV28 TGTGCCAGCAGTTTACAGGGGGGTTATAACACTGAAGCTTTCTTT CASSLQGGYNTEAFF
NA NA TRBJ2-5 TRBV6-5 TGTGCCAGCAGTTACCGCGGGATTATGGAGACCCAGTACTTC CASSYRGIMETQYF
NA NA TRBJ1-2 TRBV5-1 TGCGCCAGCAGCTTGGAGGACGGTGGCTATGGCTACACCTTC CASSLEDGGYGYTF
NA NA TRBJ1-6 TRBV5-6 TGTGCCAGCAGCTTACGGGGGTCCTATAATTCACCCCTCCACTTT CASSLRGSYNSPLHF
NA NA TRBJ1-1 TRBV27 TGTGCCAGCAGTTTAGGCACAGGGCGATTCACTGAAGCTTTCTTT CASSLGTGRFTEAFF
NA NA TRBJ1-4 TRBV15 TGTGCCACCAGGCAGGGGAACAGTTTGGGTGAAAAACTGTTTTTT CATRQGNSLGEKLFF
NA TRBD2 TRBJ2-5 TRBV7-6 TGTGCCAGCAGCTTAGGGCGGGGGGTCCAAGAGACCCAGTACTTC CASSLGRGVQETQYF
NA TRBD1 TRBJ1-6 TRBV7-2 TGTGCCAGCAGCTTGACAGGGAACTATAATTCACCCCTCCACTTT CASSLTGNYNSPLHF
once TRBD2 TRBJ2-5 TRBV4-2 TGTGCCAGCAGCCAAGATCTAGGGAGGGAAGAGACCCAGTACTTC CASSQDLGREETQYF
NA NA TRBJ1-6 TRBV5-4 TGTGCCAGCAGCTTGGAGGTCGGATCACCCCTCCACTTT CASSLEVGSPLHF
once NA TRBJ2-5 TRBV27 TGTGCCAGCAGGCTCAGCCCCCAAGAGACCCAGTACTTC CASRLSPQETQYF
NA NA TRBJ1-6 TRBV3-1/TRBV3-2 TGTGCCAGCAGCCTAGGTGGTAATTCACCCCTCCACTTT CASSLGGNSPLHF
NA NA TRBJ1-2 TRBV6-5 TGTGCCAGCAGCCACCGGACAGACTATGGCTACACCTTC CASSHRTDYGYTF
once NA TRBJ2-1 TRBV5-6 TGTGCCAGCAGCTTGGGCTTAACCGGACTCCCCGATGAGCAGTTCTTC CASSLGLTGLPDEQFF
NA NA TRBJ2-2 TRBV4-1 TGCGCCAGCAGCCAATCTGCCGCGAACACCGGGGAGCTGTTTTTT CASSQSAANTGELFF
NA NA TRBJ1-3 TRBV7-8 TGTGCCAGCAGCCCTCGCGGAGGAAACACCATATATTTT CASSPRGGNTIYF
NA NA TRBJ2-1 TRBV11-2 TGTGCCAGCAGCTTAGTCGGGACGGAGGGAAATGAGCAGTTCTTC CASSLVGTEGNEQFF
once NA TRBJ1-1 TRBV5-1 TGCGCCAGCAGCATTGACAGGAACACTGAAGCTTTCTTT CASSIDRNTEAFF
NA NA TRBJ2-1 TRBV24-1 TGTGCCACCAGTGATGAGGGATGGGTAAACAATGAGCAGTTCTTC CATSDEGWVNNEQFF
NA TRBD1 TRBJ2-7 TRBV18 TGTGCCAGCTCACCACTGTCAGAACAGGGGACCTACGAGCAGTACTTC CASSPLSEQGTYEQYF
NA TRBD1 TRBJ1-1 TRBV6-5 TGTGCCAGCAGTCCGTCCCGGGACAGGGGAGCTTTCTTT CASSPSRDRGAFF
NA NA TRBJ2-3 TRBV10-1 TGCGCCAACGGTCCGTGGGATACGCAGTATTTT CANGPWDTQYF
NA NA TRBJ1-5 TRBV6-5 TGTGCCAGCAGCCCGACGGCGGGTAGCAATCAGCCCCAGCATTTT CASSPTAGSNQPQHF
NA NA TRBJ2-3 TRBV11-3 TGTGCCAGCAGCCCTCGGGGGCAGTATTTT CASSPRGQYF
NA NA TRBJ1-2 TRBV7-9 TGTGCCAGCAGAGGAAGGAGACAGCCTTATGGCTACACCTTC CASRGRRQPYGYTF
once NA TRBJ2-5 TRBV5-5 TGTGCCAGCAGCTTGGGGGGGATAGAGACCCAGTACTTC CASSLGGIETQYF
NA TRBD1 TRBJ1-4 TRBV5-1 TGCGCCAGCAGCCGGGGACAGGGGAACGAAAAACTGTTTTTT CASSRGQGNEKLFF
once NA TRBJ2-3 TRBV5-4 TGTGCCAGCAGCTTGTCAGGCCCAACCAGAGATACGCAGTATTTT CASSLSGPTRDTQYF
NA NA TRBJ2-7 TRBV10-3 TGTGCCATCAGTGAGTCGAGAAGGGAGGACGAGCAGTACTTC CAISESRREDEQYF
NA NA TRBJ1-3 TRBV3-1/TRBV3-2 TGTGCCAGCAGCCAAGGACAGGGAAACACCATATATTTT CASSQGQGNTIYF
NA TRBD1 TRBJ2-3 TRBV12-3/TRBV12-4 TGTGCCAGCACCATTGGACAGGGGCATACGCAGTATTTT CASTIGQGHTQYF
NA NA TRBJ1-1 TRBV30 TGTGCCTGGTCAGGGGATGAAGCTTTCTTT CAWSGDEAFF
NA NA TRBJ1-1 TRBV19 TGTGCCAGTACCCCGAGGGGCGGGGGGGGTACTGAAGCTTTCTTT CASTPRGGGGTEAFF
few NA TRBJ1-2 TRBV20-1 TGCAGTGGAGACCAAAACTATGGCTACACCTTC CSGDQNYGYTF